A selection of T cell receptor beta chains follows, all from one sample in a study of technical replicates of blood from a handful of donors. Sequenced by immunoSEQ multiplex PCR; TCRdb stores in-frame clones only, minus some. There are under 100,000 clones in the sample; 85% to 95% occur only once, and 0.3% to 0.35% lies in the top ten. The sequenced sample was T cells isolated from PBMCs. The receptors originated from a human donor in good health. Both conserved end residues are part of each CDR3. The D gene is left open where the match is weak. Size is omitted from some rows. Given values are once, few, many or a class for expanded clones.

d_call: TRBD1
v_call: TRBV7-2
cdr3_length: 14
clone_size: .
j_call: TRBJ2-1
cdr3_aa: CASSLLGTVNEQFF
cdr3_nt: TGTGCCAGCAGCTTACTTGGGACAGTCAATGAGCAGTTCTTC

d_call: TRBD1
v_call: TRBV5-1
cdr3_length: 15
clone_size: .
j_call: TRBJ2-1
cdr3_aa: CASSLSTGAISEQFF
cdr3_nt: TGCGCCAGCAGCTTATCGACAGGGGCAATTAGTGAGCAGTTCTTC

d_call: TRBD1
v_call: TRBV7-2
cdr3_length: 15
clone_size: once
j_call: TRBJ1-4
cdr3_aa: CASSGDGTGFEKLFF
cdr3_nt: TGTGCCAGCAGCGGAGATGGGACAGGGTTTGAAAAACTGTTTTTT

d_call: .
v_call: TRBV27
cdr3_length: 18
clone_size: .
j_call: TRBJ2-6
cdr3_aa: CASSSPGTRRSGANVLTF
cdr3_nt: TGTGCCAGCAGTTCCCCCGGGACTCGACGCTCTGGGGCCAACGTCCTGACTTTC

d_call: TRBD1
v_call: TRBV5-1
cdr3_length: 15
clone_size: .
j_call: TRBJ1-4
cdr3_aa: CASSPWTGPNEKLFF
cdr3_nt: TGCGCCAGCAGCCCCTGGACAGGGCCTAATGAAAAACTGTTTTTT

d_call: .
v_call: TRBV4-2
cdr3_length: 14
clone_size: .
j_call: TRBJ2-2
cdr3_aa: CASSQVRITGELFF
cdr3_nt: TGTGCCAGCAGCCAAGTCCGTATCACCGGGGAGCTGTTTTTT

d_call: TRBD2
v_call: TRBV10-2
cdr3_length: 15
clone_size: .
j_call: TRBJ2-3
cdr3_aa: CASSDRREGLYTQYF
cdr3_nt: TGCGCCAGCAGTGACCGGCGGGAGGGCCTATATACGCAGTATTTT

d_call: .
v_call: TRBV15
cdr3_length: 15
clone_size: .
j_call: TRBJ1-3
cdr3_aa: CATSRDRSYGNTIYF
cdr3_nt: TGTGCCACCAGCAGAGATCGGAGTTATGGAAACACCATATATTTT

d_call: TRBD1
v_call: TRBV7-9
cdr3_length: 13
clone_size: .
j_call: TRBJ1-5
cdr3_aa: CASRGTGHQPQHF
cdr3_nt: TGTGCCAGCAGAGGGACAGGGCATCAGCCCCAGCATTTT

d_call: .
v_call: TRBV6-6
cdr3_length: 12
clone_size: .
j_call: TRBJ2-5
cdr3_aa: CASSPRGQTQYF
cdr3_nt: TGTGCCAGCAGCCCGCGGGGCCAGACCCAGTACTTC

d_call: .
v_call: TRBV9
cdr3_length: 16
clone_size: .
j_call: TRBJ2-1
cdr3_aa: CASSVLGTSTYNEQFF
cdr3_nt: TGTGCCAGCAGCGTCCTCGGGACTTCAACCTACAATGAGCAGTTCTTC

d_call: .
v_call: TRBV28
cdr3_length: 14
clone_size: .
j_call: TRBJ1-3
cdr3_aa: CASSLESRGNTIYF
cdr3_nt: TGTGCCAGCAGTTTAGAGAGCCGCGGAAACACCATATATTTT

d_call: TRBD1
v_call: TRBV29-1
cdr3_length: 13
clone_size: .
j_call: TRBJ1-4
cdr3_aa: CSARQGVIEKLFF
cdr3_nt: TGCAGCGCCCGACAGGGCGTTATTGAAAAACTGTTTTTT

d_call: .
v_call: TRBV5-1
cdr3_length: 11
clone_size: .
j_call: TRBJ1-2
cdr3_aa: CASSFSYGYTF
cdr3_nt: TGCGCCAGCAGCTTCTCCTATGGCTACACCTTC

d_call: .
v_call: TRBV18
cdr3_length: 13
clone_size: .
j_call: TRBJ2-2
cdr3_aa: CASSPREDGELFF
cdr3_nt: TGTGCCAGCTCACCAAGGGAGGACGGGGAGCTGTTTTTT

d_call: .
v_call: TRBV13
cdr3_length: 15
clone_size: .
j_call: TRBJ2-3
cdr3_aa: CASSLGSVTTDTQYF
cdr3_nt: TGTGCCAGCAGCTTAGGTAGCGTGACCACAGATACGCAGTATTTT

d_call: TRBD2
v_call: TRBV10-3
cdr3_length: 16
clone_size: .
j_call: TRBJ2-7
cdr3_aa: CAISDRLAGEGGEQYF
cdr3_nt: TGTGCCATCAGTGATCGGCTAGCGGGAGAAGGTGGCGAGCAGTACTTC

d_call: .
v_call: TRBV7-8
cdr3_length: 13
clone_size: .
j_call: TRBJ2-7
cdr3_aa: CASRNRASYEQYF
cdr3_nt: TGTGCCAGCAGGAACAGGGCCAGCTACGAGCAGTACTTC

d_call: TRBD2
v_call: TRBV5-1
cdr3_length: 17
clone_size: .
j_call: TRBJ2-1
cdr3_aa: CASSLTGTSGSGNEQFF
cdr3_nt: TGCGCCAGCAGCTTGACGGGGACTAGCGGGAGTGGGAATGAGCAGTTCTTC

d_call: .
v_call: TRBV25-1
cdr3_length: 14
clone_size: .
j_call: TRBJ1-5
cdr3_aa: CASSAAGPNQPQHF
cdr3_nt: TGTGCCAGCAGTGCTGCAGGCCCCAATCAGCCCCAGCATTTT

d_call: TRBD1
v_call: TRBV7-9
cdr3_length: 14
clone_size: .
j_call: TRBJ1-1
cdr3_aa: CATNRGGLDTEAFF
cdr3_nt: TGTGCCACCAACAGGGGGGGTTTGGACACTGAAGCTTTCTTT

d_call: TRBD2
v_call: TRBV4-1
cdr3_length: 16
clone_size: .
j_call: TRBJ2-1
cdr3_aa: CASSQAGLASNNEQFF
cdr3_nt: TGCGCCAGCAGCCAAGCGGGACTAGCGAGTAACAATGAGCAGTTCTTC

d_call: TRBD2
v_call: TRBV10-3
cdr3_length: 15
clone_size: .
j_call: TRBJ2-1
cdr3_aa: CAISSYAGGGNEQFF
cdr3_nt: TGTGCCATCAGTTCCTACGCGGGAGGAGGGAATGAGCAGTTCTTC

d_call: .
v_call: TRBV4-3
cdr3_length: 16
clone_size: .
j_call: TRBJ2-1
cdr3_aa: CASSHAQGRSYNEQFF
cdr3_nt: TGCGCCAGCAGCCATGCGCAGGGGCGCTCCTACAATGAGCAGTTCTTC

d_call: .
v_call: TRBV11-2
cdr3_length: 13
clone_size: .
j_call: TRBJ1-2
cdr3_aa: CASRVGGVDGYTF
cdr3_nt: TGTGCCAGCAGGGTTGGGGGGGTCGATGGCTACACCTTC

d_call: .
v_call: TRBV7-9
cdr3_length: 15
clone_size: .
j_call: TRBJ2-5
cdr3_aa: CASSSVWRKEETQYF
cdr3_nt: TGTGCCAGCAGCTCCGTTTGGAGGAAGGAAGAGACCCAGTACTTC

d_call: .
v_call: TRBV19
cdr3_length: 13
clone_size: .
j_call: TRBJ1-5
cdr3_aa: CASSSGFNQPQHF
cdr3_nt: TGTGCCAGTAGTTCCGGTTTCAATCAGCCCCAGCATTTT

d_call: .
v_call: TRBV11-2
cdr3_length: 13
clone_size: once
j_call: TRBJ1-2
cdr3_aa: CASSFGGLSGYTF
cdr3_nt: TGTGCCAGCAGCTTTGGGGGACTCTCTGGCTACACCTTC

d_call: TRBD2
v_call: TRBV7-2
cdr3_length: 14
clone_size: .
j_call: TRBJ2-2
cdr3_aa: CASSLGLATGELFF
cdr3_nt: TGTGCCAGCAGCCTGGGACTAGCAACCGGGGAGCTGTTTTTT

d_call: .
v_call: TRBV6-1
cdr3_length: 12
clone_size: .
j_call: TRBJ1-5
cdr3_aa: CASMRVNQPQHF
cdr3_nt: TGTGCCAGCATGCGGGTTAATCAGCCCCAGCATTTT

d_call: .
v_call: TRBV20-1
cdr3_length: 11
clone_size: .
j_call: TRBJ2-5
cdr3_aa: CSASNTKTQYF
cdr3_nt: TGCAGTGCTAGTAATACAAAGACCCAGTACTTC

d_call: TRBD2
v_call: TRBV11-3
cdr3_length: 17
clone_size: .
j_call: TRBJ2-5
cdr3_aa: CASSYYRLAGEGETQYF
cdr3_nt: TGTGCCAGCAGCTACTATCGACTAGCGGGAGAGGGAGAGACCCAGTACTTC

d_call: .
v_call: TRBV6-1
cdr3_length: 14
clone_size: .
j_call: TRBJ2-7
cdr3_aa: CASTESGLSYEQYF
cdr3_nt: TGTGCCAGCACCGAAAGCGGACTATCCTACGAGCAGTACTTC

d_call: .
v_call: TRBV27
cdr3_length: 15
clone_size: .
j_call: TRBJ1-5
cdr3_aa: CASSLSGTVNQPQHF
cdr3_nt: TGTGCCAGCAGTTTATCTGGAACAGTCAATCAGCCCCAGCATTTT

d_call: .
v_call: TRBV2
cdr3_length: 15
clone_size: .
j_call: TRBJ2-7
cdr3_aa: CASSARGLSSYEQYF
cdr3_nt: TGTGCCAGCAGTGCAAGGGGCCTTAGCTCCTACGAGCAGTACTTC

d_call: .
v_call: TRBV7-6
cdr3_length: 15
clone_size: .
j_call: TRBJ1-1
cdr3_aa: CASIDSSRSSTEAFF
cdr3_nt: TGTGCCAGCATCGACTCGTCTAGGAGTAGCACTGAAGCTTTCTTT

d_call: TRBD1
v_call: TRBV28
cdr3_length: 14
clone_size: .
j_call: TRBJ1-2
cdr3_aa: CASRLRTGGDGYTF
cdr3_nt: TGTGCCAGCAGACTCCGGACAGGGGGGGATGGCTACACCTTC

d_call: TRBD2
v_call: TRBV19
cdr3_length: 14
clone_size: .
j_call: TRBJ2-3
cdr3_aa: CASSRLAMTDTQYF
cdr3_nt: TGTGCCAGCTCCCGACTAGCAATGACAGATACGCAGTATTTT

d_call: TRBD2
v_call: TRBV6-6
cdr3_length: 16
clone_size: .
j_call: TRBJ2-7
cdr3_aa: CASRYGGLAGGYEQYF
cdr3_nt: TGTGCCAGCAGATACGGGGGACTAGCGGGAGGGTACGAGCAGTACTTC